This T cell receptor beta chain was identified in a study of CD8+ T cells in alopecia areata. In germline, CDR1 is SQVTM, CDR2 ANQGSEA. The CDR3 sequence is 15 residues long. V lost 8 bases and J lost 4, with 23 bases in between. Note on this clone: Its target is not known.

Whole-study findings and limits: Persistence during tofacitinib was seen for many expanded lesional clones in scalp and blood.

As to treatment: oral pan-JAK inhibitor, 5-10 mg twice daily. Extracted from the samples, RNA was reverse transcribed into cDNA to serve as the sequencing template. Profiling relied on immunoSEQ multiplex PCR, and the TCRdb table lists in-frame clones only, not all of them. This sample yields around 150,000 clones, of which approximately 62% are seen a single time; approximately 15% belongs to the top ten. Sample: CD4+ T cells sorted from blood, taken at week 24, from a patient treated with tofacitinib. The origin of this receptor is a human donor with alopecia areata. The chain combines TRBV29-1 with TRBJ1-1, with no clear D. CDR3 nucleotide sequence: TGCAGCTCATCGGGCATTTTGCCATCCCCCACTGAAGCTTTCTTT. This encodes CSSSGILPSPTEAFF.